The 13 T cell receptor beta chains reported below all come from one sample, sequenced in a study of blood T cell repertoires in COVID-19. Only in-frame clones appear in the TCRdb table, and some are missing; sequencing was by immunoSEQ multiplex PCR. The sample consists of 130,000 to 150,000 clones, more than 65% of them appearing once. The material sequenced was peripheral blood. The receptors were sampled from a man in his 60s with active or convalescent COVID-19.

The chain carries TRBV6-5 and TRBJ1-1, with D uncertain. Looked up from germline, CDR1 is MNHEY and CDR2 is SVGAGI. Trimming took off 0 bases at V and 7 bases at J, with 15 bases between the two ends. This CDR3 is 15 amino acids long. The CDR3 region has the DNA TGTGCCAGCAGTTACTCGATGACGGGGAGGGATGAAGCTTTCTTT. It is translated as CASSYSMTGRDEAFF.

V usage is TRBV11-3 and J usage is TRBJ1-1; the D is unclear. The length of the CDR3 is 13 residues. From germline, CDR1 is SGHNT and CDR2 YENEEA. V lost 10 bases and J lost 1, with 13 bases in between. CDR3 sequence (DNA): TGTGCCACCAACGGAAGAGGGAACACTGAAGCTTTCTTT. This sequence encodes CATNGRGNTEAFF.

Here the CDR3 reads CSASIPGENYGYTF. DNA for the CDR3: TGCAGTGCTAGTATCCCAGGGGAAAACTATGGCTACACCTTC. The rearrangement uses TRBV20-1 and TRBJ1-2; perhaps TRBD1 as D (6 bases). Trimming took 3 bases from V and 2 from J, leaving 13 bases between them. The CDR3 loop spans 14 amino acids. CDR1 DFQATT and CDR2 SNEGSKA come from the germline V gene (reference sequence).

V is TRBV18 and J is TRBJ1-1; TRBD1 agrees at 9 bases. V dropped 4 bases and J dropped 5; count of bases not matched to a gene: 5. The CDR3 runs 14 residues. Germline V gene sequence: CDR1 KGHSH, CDR2 LQKENI. The CDR3 DNA is TGTGCCAGCTCACTTAACAGGGGGCAGACTGAAGCTTTCTTT. It encodes CASSLNRGQTEAFF.

This clone has only one observation. V is TRBV18 and J is TRBJ1-1; 7 nucleotides agree with TRBD1. Germline V gene lookup returns CDR1 KGHSH and CDR2 LQKENI. V was clipped by 4 bases and J by 1 base; unmatched bases: 6. There are 15 residues in the CDR3. CDR3 amino acids: CASSLEQGRNTEAFF. The CDR3 nucleotides read TGTGCCAGCTCACTCGAACAGGGGAGGAACACTGAAGCTTTCTTT.

The rearrangement uses TRBV7-9 and TRBJ1-1; tentatively, D is TRBD1 (5 bases). Germline CDR1 reads SEHNR; CDR2 reads FQNEAQ (reference sequence). The length of the CDR3 is 14 residues. Trimming took 0 bases from V and 5 from J, leaving 10 bases between them. CDR3 sequence reads: CASSLALGGTEAFF. In DNA form, the CDR3 reads TGTGCCAGCAGCTTAGCTTTGGGGGGAACTGAAGCTTTCTTT.

The J gene is TRBJ1-5, the V gene TRBV2, with D possibly being TRBD1 (6 bases). Germline loops: CDR1 SNHLY, CDR2 FYNNEI. V lost 7 bases and J 6 bases, leaving 22 bases between the germline ends. CDR3 length: 16 residues. The CDR3 spells CASNLDLQGSSQPQHF. As DNA, the CDR3 is TGTGCCAGCAATCTGGATCTACAGGGATCAAGTCAGCCCCAGCATTTT.

The V gene is TRBV6-2 or TRBV6-3, the J gene TRBJ2-2; 9 bases are shared with TRBD1. This CDR3 region has 16 residues. CDR1 is MNHEY and CDR2 is SVGEGT in the germline V gene. Losses at the gene ends were 7 bases for V and 5 bases for J; bases not matched to a gene: 11. The CDR3 sequence: CASNYWGTGNTGELFF. The DNA for the CDR3 is TGTGCCAGCAATTATTGGGGGACAGGGAATACCGGGGAGCTGTTTTTT.

The J gene is TRBJ1-2, the V gene TRBV14, with a tentative D call TRBD1 (5 bases). V lost 1 base and J lost 4, with 10 bases in between. CDR3 size: 14 residues. The germline V gene has CDR1 SGHDN and CDR2 FVKESK. The DNA for the CDR3 is TGTGCCAGCAGCCAAGGAATGCAGGGCTATGGCTACACCTTC. Amino acid sequence: CASSQGMQGYGYTF.

The chain combines TRBV19 with TRBJ1-2; 7 nucleotides match TRBD1. The CDR3 covers 14 residues. Unmatched junction bases numbered 13, after V lost 8 bases and J lost 7 bases. Germline CDR1 reads LNHDA; CDR2 reads SQIVND (reference sequence). CDR3 residues: CASLPLGTEGGYTF. As DNA, the CDR3 is TGTGCCAGTTTACCCCTCGGGACAGAGGGTGGCTACACCTTC.

The CDR3 spells CATSSQLGDEQFF. The CDR3 nucleotides read TGTGCCACCAGCAGCCAGTTGGGCGATGAGCAGTTCTTC. The chain is built from TRBV15 and TRBJ2-1; D unresolved. The V gene's germline CDR1 is LNHNV and CDR2 YYDKDF (reference sequence). V dropped 3 bases and J dropped 8 bases, with 11 bases sitting between them. CDR3 length: 13 amino acids.

Here the CDR3 reads CASSLAGSRGNIQYF. DNA for the CDR3: TGTGCCAGCAGCTTAGCAGGATCAAGGGGAAACATTCAGTACTTC. The rearrangement links TRBV11-3 to TRBJ2-4, with D perhaps matching TRBD1 (5 bases). The CDR3 spans 15 residues. In germline, CDR1 is SGHNT, CDR2 YENEEA. V gave up 1 base and J gave up 6 bases, with 13 bases separating them.

This chain links TRBV7-9 with TRBJ2-5; D possibly corresponds to TRBD2 (6 bases). The CDR3 extends over 16 amino acids. Germline V gene data show CDR1 as SEHNR and CDR2 as FQNEAQ (reference sequence). V lost 3 bases, J lost 1 base, and 15 bases lay in between. The CDR3, as DNA: TGTGCCAGCAGCTTGTCGGGCGGGGAAATCCAAGAGACCCAGTACTTC. This sequence encodes CASSLSGGEIQETQYF.